One sample yielded the 10 T cell receptor beta chains listed below, sequenced in a study of blood T cells in healthy people across ages. Primed by a sample-barcoded 5' primer and a J-beta primer mix, a second PCR proceeded for roughly 6 to 12 cycles. MiXCR, run by TCRdb on the 5' RACE reads, gives a single entry per CDR3 protein. The repertoire has about 1.6 million distinct CDR3 sequences, roughly 32% of them found once; the top ten carry about 10%. Sequenced input: blood. These receptors were taken from a woman aged 25 to 45 in good health.

To note about this clonotype: A read error may be the cause here, since a much bigger clone is one base away. The chain links TRBV29-1 to TRBJ2-7; 10 positions match TRBD2. The CDR3 is 14 amino acids. Germline V gene lookup returns CDR1 SQVTM and CDR2 ANQGSEA. CDR3 nucleotides: TGCAGCGCGCGAGGGACTAGCGCGGCAGAGACCCAGAACTTC. Its translation: CSARGTSAAETQNF.

This clonotype was recorded a few times. The rearrangement links TRBV14 to TRBJ2-7; TRBD1 aligns across 9 bases. The V gene end was trimmed by 9 bases and the J gene end by 3 bases; junction bases not matched to a gene: 15. The CDR3 runs to 16 residues. The V gene's germline CDR1 is SGHDN and CDR2 FVKESK. CDR3 nucleotides: TGTGCCAGGGGGGGACAGGGTCTCCCGGTCAACTACGAGCAGTACTTC. It codes for CARGGQGLPVNYEQYF.

This chain joins TRBV6-6 and TRBJ2-2, with a tentative D call TRBD2 (6 bases). This CDR3 is built from 14 residues. Trimming shortened V by 7 bases and J by 6 bases, and 15 bases separated the two germline ends. CDR1 and CDR2 (germline): MNHNY, SVGAGI (reference sequence). The DNA of the CDR3 is TGTGCCAGCACCCCCTTAGGAGGGCCCGGGGAGCTGTTTTTT. As protein: CASTPLGGPGELFF.

CDR3 sequence: CASSQAPGPNEKLFF. The CDR3 DNA is TGCGCCAGCAGCCAAGCCCCAGGCCCTAATGAAAAACTGTTTTTT. The rearrangement joins TRBV4-1 to TRBJ1-4; D not certain. V lost 1 base and J lost 3, with 9 bases in between. CDR3 length: 15 residues. In germline, CDR1 is MGHRA, CDR2 YSYEKL.

This clonotype was recorded once. The rearrangement links TRBV9 to TRBJ2-1; 7 positions match TRBD1. The CDR3 has 17 residues. The V and J ends lost 4 bases and 7 bases, in that order; junction bases with no gene match: 17. CDR1 SGDLS and CDR2 YYNGEE come from the germline V gene. The CDR3 nucleotides are TGTGCCAGCAGCCCATGGACAGGTCCAGGATCCCAAAATGAGCAGTTCTTC. It encodes CASSPWTGPGSQNEQFF.

V gene TRBV11-1 combines with J gene TRBJ2-7; 9 nucleotides agree with TRBD2. The CDR3 is 19 residues long. V dropped 4 bases and J dropped 2; count of bases not matched to a gene: 18. The germline V gene encodes CDR1 SGHAT and CDR2 FQDESV (reference sequence). This chain's CDR3 is CASSSPGLAGEEGPYEQYF. The CDR3 nucleotides are TGTGCCAGCAGCTCTCCGGGACTAGCAGGAGAGGAGGGCCCCTACGAGCAGTACTTC. The full variable domain, with the rest looked up from reference TRBV11-1 and TRBJ2-7, is EAEVAQSPRYKITEKSQAVAFWCDPISGHATLYWYRQILGQGPELLVQFQDESVVDDSQLPKDRFSAERLKGVDSTLKIQPAELGDSAMYLCASSSPGLAGEEGPYEQYFGPGTRLTVT.

The chain employs TRBV18 and TRBJ2-1; no firm D call. The CDR3 has 16 amino acids. CDR1 and CDR2 (germline): KGHSH, LQKENI. V was cut by 0 bases and J by 1 base, with 10 bases left in between. The CDR3 coding sequence is TGTGCCAGCTCACCACCGACGCAGGTGTCCTACAATGAGCAGTTCTTC. Translating gives CASSPPTQVSYNEQFF.

The rearrangement uses TRBV4-1 and TRBJ2-3; TRBD2 aligns across 7 bases. The CDR3 runs to 17 residues. J lost 10 bases, V lost 4 bases, and 20 bases had no gene match. Germline V gives CDR1 MGHRA, CDR2 YSYEKL. CDR3 in amino acids: CASSLRTRTPIDGPQYF. The CDR3 nucleotides are TGCGCCAGCAGCCTCCGGACTAGGACGCCTATCGACGGCCCGCAGTATTTT.

In this sample, this clonotype turned up a few times. The J gene is TRBJ1-5, the V gene TRBV20-1; TRBD1 matches 8 bases. Germline values: CDR1 DFQATT, CDR2 SNEGSKA (reference sequence). J lost 4 bases, V lost 6 bases, and 5 bases had no gene match. The CDR3 contains 13 residues. In DNA, the CDR3 is TGCAGTGCCCGGACAGGGAGGAATCAGCCCCAGCATTTT. Amino acids: CSARTGRNQPQHF.

The chain carries TRBV20-1 and TRBJ2-1, with D possibly being TRBD1 (6 bases). The V and J ends lost 0 bases and 5 bases respectively, with 17 bases between them. The CDR3 has 16 amino acids. Germline assignment: CDR1 DFQATT and CDR2 SNEGSKA (reference sequence). CDR3 region: CSARDGARGYDNEQFF. The CDR3 bases are TGCAGTGCTAGAGATGGGGCCAGGGGATATGACAATGAGCAGTTCTTC.